This T cell receptor (beta chain) was identified during a study of quantifying T cell responses using KT2 cells (TCRdb year 2017). Regarding the research as a whole: RNA was DNase-treated and reverse transcribed with TCR alpha and beta constant-region primers, mostly using SuperScript III. Under optimum conditions, the efficiency of the T4 ligation step was estimated to be more than 8%. To avoid over-amplification, PCR2 was carried out as a SYBR Green qPCR and halted once a predetermined fluorescence threshold was reached.

Concerning this clonotype itself: Its antigen remains undetermined. The sample holds no much larger clone one base away, and base qualities are not on file.

Overall study results and their limits: Detection of KT2 sequences showed saturation at very high KT2 spike-in numbers. Even at the lowest spike-in tested, roughly one KT2 cell per 100,000 PBMC, KT2 sequences were still detected. The numbers of KT2 alpha and beta sequences increased linearly with the number of input KT2 cells across several orders of magnitude. The study did not include a side-by-side comparison of this pipeline with other TCR sequencing techniques.

To test the sensitivity and accuracy of the pipeline, known numbers of KT2, a T cell clone whose TCR had already been sequenced, were spiked into unfractionated PBMC. A range of KT2-to-PBMC ratios was set up by mixing KT2 cells into a fixed number of PBMC. Preparation of the library involved UMI-ligation and nested PCR. Using T4 RNA ligase 1, a single-stranded oligonucleotide bearing the Illumina SP2 sequence plus a UMI was ligated onto the 3' end of the cDNA. PCR1 was run for about 4 cycles (98 degrees C for 15 s, 69 degrees C for 30 s, 72 degrees C for 40 s), and an equimolar mix of RC1.1 and RC1.2, covering TRBC1 and TRBC2, was used as the beta primer. From PCR2 onward, TCR alpha and beta chains were processed separately, and sample indices and Illumina adaptors were added. The UMI was composed of 12 random nucleotides, arranged as two hexamers separated by a spacer, and was positioned after an 8-base spacer. Libraries were sequenced on an Illumina MiSeq using v2 2x251 paired-end chemistry, with about a dozen samples typically included per run. PhiX DNA at about 5-8% was added to each sequencing library to increase diversity. As for the original processing: Raw reads were converted to FASTQ with bcl2fastq and demultiplexed by dual indices using Demultiplexor. Decombinator assigned V and J genes by tag matching, allowing a single base-pair mismatch. UMIs were used by Collapsinator to correct both sequencing errors and frequency errors caused by PCR heterogeneity. CDR3Translator converted Decombinator identifiers into nucleotide sequence, translated that sequence into amino acids, and extracted CDR3 based on C- and N-terminal motifs. Each distinct KT2 TCR was counted as one cluster of KT2 sequences that shared a single unique molecular identifier. TCRdb cleaned the public reads at Q25 with fastp, built clones with MiXCR and kept in-frame beta chains. Each record represents a unique CDR3 protein, reported with the most common genes and DNA among its rows. The V and J calls reflect TCRdb's pipeline rather than the authors' work. A total of tens of thousands of distinct CDR3 sequences appear in this sample, 9% to 12% of them only once. The ten largest clones take up roughly 10% of the sample.

This TCR was sampled from a human donor. Material: PBMCs spiked with cells of the T cell clone KT2.

The CDR3: CASSLYPRGEDYGYTF. DNA sequence: TGTGCCAGCAGTCTCTACCCCCGCGGAGAGGACTATGGCTACACCTTC. The sequence links TRBV28 to TRBJ1-2; the D gene is unclear. The cysteine opens and the phenylalanine closes a CDR3 of 16 amino acids. Of the read, only the CDR3 DNA is kept; its 48 bases are in frame from base 1. As encoded in the germline V gene, CDR1 is MDHEN while CDR2 is SYDVKM. Trimming costs V 5 bases and J 3 bases, and their ends lie 19 bases apart.